The rows below give T cell receptor beta chains drawn from one sample of a study of a mutant IDH1 vaccine in newly diagnosed glioma. Libraries were prepared by immunoSEQ multiplex PCR; TCRdb keeps only in-frame clonotypes and omits some of them. The sample carries about 21,000 clones, around 85% recorded once. The material sequenced was PBMCs, taken from a glioma patient treated with radiotherapy, temozolomide or both. Receptor source: a man between 35 and 55 years old with glioma. CDR3s include the opening cysteine and the closing phenylalanine or tryptophan.

v_call: TRBV2; j_call: TRBJ1-1; cdr3_aa: CAIKIRDRNTEAFF
v_call: TRBV19; j_call: TRBJ1-1; cdr3_aa: CASSAQTGAEGTEAFF
v_call: TRBV2; j_call: TRBJ2-5; cdr3_aa: CAILRDASETQYF
v_call: TRBV6-6; j_call: TRBJ1-6; cdr3_aa: CASSYSTGENSPLHF
v_call: TRBV30; j_call: TRBJ1-1; cdr3_aa: CAWSVQGNTEAFF
v_call: TRBV18; j_call: TRBJ1-1; cdr3_aa: CASSPATSTEAFF
v_call: TRBV15; j_call: TRBJ2-3; cdr3_aa: CATSREPFGADTQYF
v_call: TRBV6-6; j_call: TRBJ2-5; cdr3_aa: CASSSTGSEETQYF
v_call: TRBV10-3; j_call: TRBJ1-2; cdr3_aa: CAISGTGGNGYTF
v_call: TRBV6-5; j_call: TRBJ1-1; cdr3_aa: CASSLWTGTEAFF
v_call: TRBV5-1; j_call: TRBJ1-1; cdr3_aa: CASSPGDRAYTEAFF
v_call: TRBV5-6; j_call: TRBJ1-1; cdr3_aa: CASSLYQGRAEAFF
v_call: TRBV10-3; j_call: TRBJ2-2; cdr3_aa: CAISESMGLANTGELFF
v_call: TRBV29-1; j_call: TRBJ1-3; cdr3_aa: CSAVDRSASGNTIYF
v_call: TRBV18; j_call: TRBJ2-2; cdr3_aa: CASSPTGTGTIQNTGELFF
v_call: TRBV4-1; j_call: TRBJ1-2; cdr3_aa: CASSQQDNYGYTF
v_call: TRBV5-1; j_call: TRBJ2-5; cdr3_aa: CASSLTGPQETQYF
v_call: TRBV6-6; j_call: TRBJ1-5; cdr3_aa: CASSYSRGDQPQHF
v_call: TRBV25-1; j_call: TRBJ1-3; cdr3_aa: CASSEYGRNTIYF
v_call: TRBV6-5; j_call: TRBJ1-4; cdr3_aa: CASRRTGVNEKLFF
v_call: TRBV29-1; j_call: TRBJ1-2; cdr3_aa: CSVGGGQGDFYGYTF
v_call: TRBV6-5; j_call: TRBJ2-7; cdr3_aa: CASSYELAGEGEQYF
v_call: TRBV7-9; j_call: TRBJ2-7; cdr3_aa: CASSLPGAGGEQYF
v_call: TRBV18; j_call: TRBJ2-3; cdr3_aa: CASSPSWGSGGANTQYF
v_call: TRBV13; j_call: TRBJ2-2; cdr3_aa: CASSHVAGVGTGELFF
v_call: TRBV4-2; j_call: TRBJ2-6; cdr3_aa: CASSLGSGANVLTF
v_call: TRBV5-6; j_call: TRBJ2-2; cdr3_aa: CASSPGLAGITGELFF
v_call: TRBV4-3; j_call: TRBJ2-7; cdr3_aa: CASSQRGFSPLYEQYF
v_call: TRBV28; j_call: TRBJ1-2; cdr3_aa: CASNFRRDKAGGQYFYGYTF
v_call: TRBV19; j_call: TRBJ2-2; cdr3_aa: CASTPTRYTGELFF
v_call: TRBV15; j_call: TRBJ2-5; cdr3_aa: CATSLTGVGTQYF
v_call: TRBV11-2; j_call: TRBJ1-4; cdr3_aa: CASQRTTNEKLFF
v_call: TRBV6-5; j_call: TRBJ2-6; cdr3_aa: CASSRGVSGANVLTF
v_call: TRBV5-4; j_call: TRBJ2-3; cdr3_aa: CASSLTLPADTQYF
v_call: TRBV25-1; j_call: TRBJ1-2; cdr3_aa: CASNTGLYGYTF
v_call: TRBV30; j_call: TRBJ1-2; cdr3_aa: CAWSDSSHTF
v_call: TRBV7-7; j_call: TRBJ2-5; cdr3_aa: CASTPATQETQYF
v_call: TRBV5-1; j_call: TRBJ2-2; cdr3_aa: CASSDGLAGAQGELFF
v_call: TRBV30; j_call: TRBJ1-2; cdr3_aa: CAWSLGQGDYGYTF
v_call: TRBV28; j_call: TRBJ1-1; cdr3_aa: CASARWAEAFF